The rows below give T cell receptor beta chains drawn from one sample of a study of cytomegalovirus exposure and HLA in healthy donors. Measured with immunoSEQ multiplex PCR; TCRdb has only the in-frame clones, and not every one. This sample has approximately 97,000 clones, with around 57% found just once. Sample: PBMCs. Receptors originate from a human donor in good health. CDR3s include the opening cysteine and the closing phenylalanine or tryptophan. The D gene is left open where the match is weak. The size of a clone is reported for some rows only, either as once, few or many, or as a class for expanded clones.

cdr3_nt cdr3_aa j_call d_call clone_size v_call
TGTGCCAGTAGTCCGGCGGGACAGGGAGGCTATGGCTACACCTTC CASSPAGQGGYGYTF TRBJ1-2 TRBD1 few TRBV19
TGTGCCATCGCCAGGGGATACGAGCAGTACTTC CAIARGYEQYF TRBJ2-7 - - TRBV10-3
TGCGCCAGCAGCTTGGCGTGGACAGAAGGTAATGGCTACACCTTC CASSLAWTEGNGYTF TRBJ1-2 - few TRBV5-1
TGTGCCAGCCAAAACCAGGGGGTAATGAACACTGAAGCTTTCTTT CASQNQGVMNTEAFF TRBJ1-1 TRBD1 - TRBV27
TGTGCCAGCAGCCCAGGGGAGGGGCGAACCTACAATGAGCAGTTCTTC CASSPGEGRTYNEQFF TRBJ2-1 - - TRBV7-9
TGTGCCAGCAGCTTGATATCGAGCGGGGGCTCTGGAAACACCATATATTTT CASSLISSGGSGNTIYF TRBJ1-3 - - TRBV5-4
TGTGCCAGCAGTTGGGAGGTCGGGTTCACTGAAGCTTTCTTT CASSWEVGFTEAFF TRBJ1-1 - - TRBV27
TGCGCCAGCAGCTTAGGTCCAGGAAGCTCCTACGAGCAGTACTTC CASSLGPGSSYEQYF TRBJ2-7 - - TRBV11-2
TGTGCCAGCCGCCGGCGGGAGTCCCAAGATACGCAGTATTTT CASRRRESQDTQYF TRBJ2-3 TRBD2 - TRBV19
TGTGCCAGTAGTATTTTTTTGGGACAGGGGAACAATGAGCAGTTCTTC CASSIFLGQGNNEQFF TRBJ2-1 TRBD1 few TRBV19
TGTGCCAGCAGCCAACGGACTAGCGGGACTTCAGATACGCAGTATTTT CASSQRTSGTSDTQYF TRBJ2-3 TRBD2 - TRBV14
TGCGCCAGCAGCTTGGATCTTCAACCAGCGTTAAATGGCTACACCTTC CASSLDLQPALNGYTF TRBJ1-2 - - TRBV5-1
TGTGCCAGCAGTGAATCCCAGACTAGCGGGAACGAGCAGTACTTC CASSESQTSGNEQYF TRBJ2-7 TRBD2 - TRBV25-1
TGTGCCATCAAGCCCTCCTACGAGCAGTACTTC CAIKPSYEQYF TRBJ2-7 - - TRBV2